This TCR beta chain was captured by sequencing in a study of T cells in Graves' hyperthyroidism and ophthalmopathy. Germline V gene sequence: CDR1 MNHEY, CDR2 SMNVEV (reference sequence). This CDR3 region has 16 residues. Deletions cut 6 bases from V and 2 bases from J, with 19 bases between. Points from the study as a whole: Most thyroid clonotypes expanded above 0.001 were also detected in blood. Researchers report that a 13 V-J model separated ophthalmopathy from stable hyperthyroidism.

Many counts were recorded for this clonotype. The antigen is not known. In patients aged 18 to 65, hyperthyroidism was newly diagnosed, with duration under 2 months. TCR beta CDR3 sequences were amplified from RNA transcripts. The TCR CDR3 was amplified in a first-round RT-PCR using the HTBI primer set. TCRdb used MiXCR to reprocess the multiplex PCR reads, holding one entry per CDR3 protein. Altogether 400,000 to 500,000 distinct CDR3 sequences are present, roughly 15% being singletons, with the ten largest covering roughly 4.8%. The receptor's source is a woman between 18 and 29 years old with Graves' hyperthyroidism. The J gene is TRBJ1-1, the V gene TRBV27; D call uncertain. Sequenced sample: blood. The CDR3 here is CASRPQVRADNTEAFF. DNA of the CDR3: TGTGCCAGCAGGCCACAAGTACGGGCAGACAACACTGAAGCTTTCTTT.